One sample yielded the 29 T cell receptor beta chains listed below, sequenced in a study of cytomegalovirus exposure and HLA in healthy donors. Primers: 60 Vbeta forward and 13 Jbeta reverse. Generated by immunoSEQ multiplex PCR, the TCRdb table keeps only in-frame clones and is missing some. The sample has about 140,000 clones, about three quarters seen once. Sequences were obtained from PBMCs. The source is a man between 18 and 35 years old in good health and CMV-seronegative.

This clone was detected a few times. The chain recombines TRBV1 with TRBJ2-3; the D call TRBD2 from the table was never checked on the DNA. TRBV1 is a pseudogene. This CDR3 comprises 14 residues. The CDR3 protein is CTSSQVRRTDTQYF. CDR3 nucleotides: TGCACCAGCAGCCAAGTTCGGAGAACAGATACGCAGTATTTT.

J is TRBJ2-7 and V is TRBV9, with 10 bases identical to TRBD1. The V and J ends lost 4 bases and 2 bases, in that order; junction bases with no gene match: 15. The CDR3 loop spans 18 amino acids. The V gene's germline CDR1 is SGDLS and CDR2 YYNGEE. CDR3 sequence: CASSLQVRGDRGPYEQYF. The DNA of the CDR3 is TGTGCCAGCAGCTTACAAGTACGCGGGGACAGGGGTCCCTACGAGCAGTACTTC.

V gene TRBV5-5 combines with J gene TRBJ1-2; D remains unclear. Trimming removed 4 bases at V and 1 base at J, with 20 bases between. Germline CDR1 SGHKS, CDR2 YYEKEE (reference sequence). The CDR3 runs to 17 residues. The CDR3 nucleotides are TGTGCCAGCAGCCCCCGCAATTTTGGGAGTTTTAACTATGGCTACACCTTC. Residues: CASSPRNFGSFNYGYTF.

The chain links TRBV9 to TRBJ2-1; 7 bases agree with TRBD2. V gave up 1 base and J gave up 2 bases; unmatched junction bases: 6. Germline-derived CDR1 and CDR2 are SGDLS and YYNGEE. The CDR3 has 16 amino acids. CDR3 loop: CASSVPPGGPYNEQFF. CDR3 DNA sequence: TGTGCCAGCAGCGTACCGCCGGGAGGCCCCTACAATGAGCAGTTCTTC.

The sample holds a few counts of this clone. The V call is TRBV9, the J call TRBJ2-7, with a tentative D call TRBD1 (5 bases). This CDR3 is 15 amino acids long. Germline V CDR1 and CDR2: SGDLS, YYNGEE. The V end lost 4 bases, the J end lost 1 base, and 15 bases lay between the germline ends. The CDR3 DNA follows: TGTGCCAGCAGCCCTCAGGGTGGTCGGTCCTACGAGCAGTACTTC. Translating it yields CASSPQGGRSYEQYF. The variable domain in full, completed from reference TRBV9 and TRBJ2-7, reads DSGVTQTPKHLITATGQRVTLRCSPRSGDLSVYWYQQSLDQGLQFLIQYYNGEERAKGNILERFSAQQFPDLHSELNLSSLELGDSALYFCASSPQGGRSYEQYFGPGTRLTVT.

Many counts were recorded for this clone. The CDR3, as DNA: TGTGCCAGCAGTGACGGACAGGGTTCAGGCAATGAGCAGTTCTTC. Its translation: CASSDGQGSGNEQFF. The V call is TRBV6-4, the J call TRBJ2-1; 8 bases align to TRBD1. V lost 2 bases and J lost 6; bases outside the gene matches: 6. This CDR3 is 15 amino acids long. Looked up from germline, CDR1 is MRHNA and CDR2 is SNTAGT.

The genes are TRBV5-1 and TRBJ1-1; D is possibly TRBD1 (5 bases). The CDR3 contains 13 residues. V was pared by 1 base and J by 7 bases, with 11 bases between. Germline V CDR1 and CDR2: SGHRS, YFSETQ. The CDR3 region is CASSLRWGSEAFF. The CDR3 nucleotides are TGCGCCAGCAGCTTGAGGTGGGGCAGTGAAGCTTTCTTT.

The rearrangement joins TRBV29-1 to TRBJ1-1, with 11 bases identical to TRBD1. This CDR3 spans 14 amino acids. Trimming removed 1 base from V and 5 bases from J; junction bases left unmatched: 3. CDR1 is SQVTM and CDR2 is ANQGSEA in the germline V gene. CDR3 sequence reads: CSVEGGTGGTEAFF. In DNA form, the CDR3 reads TGCAGCGTTGAAGGAGGGACAGGGGGAACTGAAGCTTTCTTT.

The chain is built from TRBV14 and TRBJ2-5; no firm D call. Trimming took off 1 base at V and 4 bases at J, with 13 bases between the two ends. Looked up from germline, CDR1 is SGHDN and CDR2 is FVKESK. This CDR3 has 15 residues. In DNA, the CDR3 is TGTGCCAGCAGCCAAGTTCAACAGCCAAGAGAGACCCAGTACTTC. Protein product: CASSQVQQPRETQYF.

The chain has TRBV10-1 and TRBJ2-3; weak D call: TRBD2 (6 bases). The germline V and J ends were trimmed by 4 bases and 3 bases, with 17 bases remaining between them. CDR3 size: 16 residues. Looked up from germline, CDR1 is WNHNN and CDR2 is SYGVQD (reference sequence). CDR3 region: CASSAEEGIGTDTQYF. CDR3 bases: TGCGCCAGCAGTGCCGAGGAGGGGATAGGAACAGATACGCAGTATTTT.

This rearrangement joins TRBV2 to TRBJ2-7; TRBD1 matches at 8 bases. Per germline, CDR1 SNHLY and CDR2 FYNNEI. The CDR3 sequence is 13 residues long. The V and J ends lost 8 bases and 4 bases, in that order; junction bases with no gene match: 7. The CDR3 nucleotides are TGTGCCAGCGACGGACAGGGCTTATACGAGCAGTACTTC. Translated, it gives CASDGQGLYEQYF.

The rearrangement links TRBV7-8 to TRBJ2-5; 11 bases fit TRBD2. Judging by the DNA end, TRBJ2-7 fits better; the J call may be wrong. Germline V gene data show CDR1 as SGHVS and CDR2 as FQNEAQ. The CDR3 has 17 residues. The CDR3 loop is CASSLALAGGPPYEQYF. The CDR3 nucleotides are TGTGCCAGCAGCTTAGCTTTAGCGGGAGGGCCCCCCTACGAGCAGTACTTC.

The V gene is TRBV14, the J gene TRBJ2-1, with TRBD2 matching 10 bases. Unmatched junction bases numbered 3, after V lost 3 bases and J lost 7 bases. The V gene's germline CDR1 is SGHDN and CDR2 FVKESK. This CDR3 has 14 amino acids. The CDR3 region is CASSHLAGDNEQFF. The CDR3 DNA follows: TGTGCCAGCAGCCACCTAGCGGGAGATAATGAGCAGTTCTTC.

The rearrangement uses TRBV28 and TRBJ1-2, with a possible D match to TRBD1 (5 bases). V was pared by 3 bases and J by 7 bases, with 21 bases between. Germline V gene data show CDR1 as MDHEN and CDR2 as SYDVKM. This CDR3 has 16 residues. CDR3 in DNA: TGTGCCAGCAGTTTGTCCCTCGTCGGGGGGATGGGTGGCTACACCTTC. As protein: CASSLSLVGGMGGYTF.

This clone was seen once. The V call is TRBV7-9, the J call TRBJ2-7, with D maybe TRBD1 (5 bases). This CDR3 has 15 amino acids. The V gene lost 1 base and the J gene lost 4 bases, with 14 bases spanning the gap. Germline CDR1 and CDR2: SEHNR and FQNEAQ (reference sequence). CDR3 region: CASSLVAGLLYEQYF. The CDR3 DNA follows: TGTGCCAGCAGCTTAGTAGCAGGGCTCTTGTACGAGCAGTACTTC.

V is TRBV27 and J is TRBJ2-7; the match to TRBD1 covers 7 bases. After removal of 1 base from V and 2 bases from J, the junction contained 5 bases not matched to a gene. The CDR3 is 15 residues long. The germline CDR1 and CDR2 sequences are MNHEY and SMNVEV (reference sequence). CDR3 DNA: TGTGCCAGCAGTTTATTTGTACAGGGGCCCTACGAGCAGTACTTC. It is translated as CASSLFVQGPYEQYF.

The rearrangement uses TRBV30 and TRBJ1-1, with D hard to call. Looked up from germline, CDR1 is GTSNPN and CDR2 is SVGIG (reference sequence). The length of the CDR3 is 14 residues. V was clipped by 2 bases and J by 7 bases, with 17 bases between them. The CDR3 reads CAWSWESAPLEAFF. CDR3 nucleotides: TGTGCCTGGAGTTGGGAGTCAGCACCTCTTGAAGCTTTCTTT. Using reference TRBV30 and TRBJ1-1 for the parts outside the CDR3, the full variable domain is SQTIHQWPATLVQPVGSPLSLECTVEGTSNPNLYWYRQAAGRGLQLLFYSVGIGQISSEVPQNLSASRPQDRQFILSSKKLLLSDSGFYLCAWSWESAPLEAFFGQGTRLTVV.

This chain connects TRBV27 to TRBJ2-3, with 9 bases fitting TRBD2. The germline V gene has CDR1 MNHEY and CDR2 SMNVEV (reference sequence). Germline trimming cut 0 bases from V and 3 bases from J; bases unmatched to any gene: 7. The CDR3 totals 17 residues. CDR3 bases: TGTGCCAGCAGTTTATCTGCGGGAGGGCCAAGAACAGATACGCAGTATTTT. Its protein product is CASSLSAGGPRTDTQYF.

This chain connects TRBV27 to TRBJ2-7, with 8 bases lining up with TRBD2. The CDR3 has 17 amino acids. Trimming removed 3 bases from V and 1 base from J; junction bases left unmatched: 11. CDR1 and CDR2 (germline): MNHEY, SMNVEV (reference sequence). The DNA for the CDR3 is TGTGCCAGCAGTTTTGGTGGCGGATCTAGCGGGTCCTACGAGCAGTACTTC. This codes for CASSFGGGSSGSYEQYF.

The rearrangement uses TRBV27 and TRBJ2-5; D may be TRBD2 (6 bases). The J call could be wrong; TRBJ2-7 is a better fit for the DNA end. Germline V lookup: CDR1 MNHEY, CDR2 SMNVEV (reference sequence). This CDR3 has 13 amino acids. CDR3 in amino acids: CASSLGTVYEQYF. CDR3 nucleotides: TGTGCCAGCAGTTTGGGGACTGTCTACGAGCAGTACTTC.

The rearrangement joins TRBV19 to TRBJ1-2; D not certain. V lost 1 base and J lost 2, with 8 bases in between. Germline V gives CDR1 LNHDA, CDR2 SQIVND (reference sequence). The CDR3 is made up of 14 amino acids. CDR3 sequence (DNA): TGTGCCAGTAGTATAGCGCAGATCAACTATGGCTACACCTTC. Translating it yields CASSIAQINYGYTF.

This sequence joins TRBV19 and TRBJ2-7; tentatively, D is TRBD2 (8 bases). Trimming stripped 9 bases from V and 2 bases from J, with 23 bases between. CDR1 is LNHDA, CDR2 SQIVND, per germline (reference sequence). The CDR3 consists of 16 residues. The CDR3: CASQKGTAGVTYEQYF. The CDR3 bases are TGTGCCAGCCAAAAAGGGACAGCGGGGGTAACCTACGAGCAGTACTTC.

The chain combines TRBV2 with TRBJ1-1; TRBD1 is a possible D gene (6 bases). The germline V gene has CDR1 SNHLY and CDR2 FYNNEI. This CDR3 spans 15 amino acids. V lost 3 bases, J lost 4 bases, and 15 bases lay in between. The CDR3 DNA reads as TGTGCCAGCAGTGAGTATCAGGGGAGATCCACTGAAGCTTTCTTT. It translates to CASSEYQGRSTEAFF.

V is TRBV7-3 and J is TRBJ1-2; TRBD1 aligns across 7 bases. V gave up 5 bases and J gave up 3 bases; unmatched junction bases: 6. Germline assignment: CDR1 SGHTA and CDR2 FQGTGA. The CDR3 contains 14 residues. CDR3 loop: CASSEQGRYYGYTF. CDR3 coding DNA: TGTGCCAGCAGCGAACAGGGGCGATACTATGGCTACACCTTC.

This rearrangement joins TRBV25-1 to TRBJ2-3; D possibly corresponds to TRBD1 (6 bases). The CDR3 extends over 12 amino acids. The V gene lost 9 bases and the J gene lost 6 bases, with 13 bases spanning the gap. The germline gives CDR1 MGHDK, CDR2 SYGVNS. The CDR3 loop is CASTPGADTQYF. CDR3 coding DNA: TGTGCCAGTACGCCAGGGGCGGATACGCAGTATTTT. Looking up the rest from reference TRBV25-1 and TRBJ2-3 gives the full variable domain: EADIYQTPRYLVIGTGKKITLECSQTMGHDKMYWYQQDPGMELHLIHYSYGVNSTEKGDLSSESTVSRIRTEHFPLTLESARPSHTSQYLCASTPGADTQYFGPGTRLTVL.

This clone was recorded only once. The chain employs TRBV27 and TRBJ2-7; 9 bases agree with TRBD1. The CDR3 contains 15 residues. CDR1 is MNHEY and CDR2 is SMNVEV in the germline V gene (reference sequence). The ends lost 1 base at V and 5 bases at J; junction bases unmatched: 6. The CDR3 nucleotides are TGTGCCAGCAGTTTATACAGGGGGCGCCCCAACGAGCAGTACTTC. Its protein product is CASSLYRGRPNEQYF.

This sequence joins TRBV7-8 and TRBJ2-1; 10 positions match TRBD2. This CDR3 is built from 14 residues. Germline V gives CDR1 SGHVS, CDR2 FQNEAQ. Trimming removed 8 bases from V and 3 bases from J; junction bases left unmatched: 4. CDR3 in DNA: TGTGCCAGCCGAAGCGGGGGGGACTACAATGAGCAGTTCTTC. As protein: CASRSGGDYNEQFF.

The gene calls are TRBV27 and TRBJ2-7; 9 nucleotides agree with TRBD1. The CDR3 contains 15 residues. V lost 8 bases and J lost 4; bases outside the gene matches: 12. Germline V gene lookup returns CDR1 MNHEY and CDR2 SMNVEV (reference sequence). The CDR3 sequence: CASGGPGQGSYEQYF. The CDR3 DNA reads TGTGCCAGCGGAGGACCGGGACAGGGATCGTACGAGCAGTACTTC.

This chain connects TRBV5-1 to TRBJ2-3; a weak D match, TRBD1 (6 bases). V was trimmed by 5 bases and J by 0 bases, leaving 10 bases between them. This CDR3 has 14 residues. CDR1 is SGHRS, CDR2 YFSETQ, per germline. The CDR3 protein is CASRTGASTDTQYF. The CDR3 DNA reads as TGCGCCAGCAGGACAGGAGCAAGCACAGATACGCAGTATTTT.